This TCR beta chain emerged from a study of a mutant IDH1 vaccine in newly diagnosed glioma. Study-wide context: Earlier care involved radiotherapy, temozolomide, or both, and the majority received both. Visit V12 was scheduled at week 35 and visit V13 at week 47.

Time point described: week 35, safety follow-up. In every dose of vaccine, 300 ug of mutant IDH1 20-mer peptide was given alongside topical imiquimod. Patients came in for eight vaccinations, in weeks 1, 3, 5, 7, 11, 15, 19 and 23. Every donor had a new WHO grade 3 or 4 astrocytoma that was IDH1-mutant, with loss of nuclear ATRX. This clone was found a few times. Its target is unknown. Clones were sequenced by immunoSEQ multiplex PCR, and TCRdb holds only the in-frame ones, with some missing. The sample has approximately 61,000 clones, roughly 76% seen once. Germline CDR1 is LGHNA and CDR2 is YSLEER. The junction had 8 bases not matched to a gene; V was cut back by 2 bases and J by 1 base. This CDR3 has 17 residues.

The specimen was PBMCs, collected from a glioma patient whose treatment included an IDH1 peptide vaccine. V is TRBV4-3 and J is TRBJ2-3; 8 positions match TRBD2. The sequence was collected from a man aged 35-49 years with glioma. As DNA, the CDR3 is TGCGCCAGCAGCCAACTTACTAGCGGAGTAGGCACAGATACGCAGTATTTT. This sequence encodes CASSQLTSGVGTDTQYF.